Listed here are 32 T cell receptor beta chains from one sample, sequenced in a study of T-cell reconstitution after alpha-beta-depleted transplantation in children. Unique molecular identifiers featured in how the TCRbeta library was prepared. TCRdb re-derived calls from the PCR reads in MiXCR, one entry per CDR3 protein. The repertoire includes about 540,000 distinct CDR3 sequences, approximately 16% of them detected once, and about 3.1% sits in the top ten. This specimen was PBMCs from the stem cell graft donor, taken from the stem cell graft. These receptors came from a human donor who donated a stem cell graft to a child with acute lymphoblastic leukemia.

The rearrangement links TRBV5-1 to TRBJ1-1, with a weak D call TRBD1 (6 bases). Germline V gives CDR1 SGHRS, CDR2 YFSETQ. The CDR3 length is 12 residues. V was clipped by 3 bases and J by 9 bases, with 12 bases between them. DNA for the CDR3: TGCGCCAGCAGCTCAGTGGACAGCAAAGCTTTCTTT. It codes for CASSSVDSKAFF.

The J gene is TRBJ1-1, the V gene TRBV27; D not resolved. Germline-derived CDR1 and CDR2 are MNHEY and SMNVEV (reference sequence). Trimming took off 6 bases at V and 1 base at J, with 9 bases between the two ends. CDR3 size: 13 residues. CDR3 bases: TGTGCCAGCAGGGACGGACGGAACACTGAAGCTTTCTTT. Protein product: CASRDGRNTEAFF.

V and J are TRBV5-1 and TRBJ1-1; unclear D gene. Germline loops: CDR1 SGHRS, CDR2 YFSETQ. Trimming took 5 bases from V and 10 from J, leaving 24 bases between them. CDR3 size: 15 residues. This CDR3 is CASSKSGERPQSAFF. The CDR3 coding sequence is TGCGCCAGCAGTAAATCCGGCGAACGTCCCCAGTCAGCTTTCTTT.

There are a few counts of this clonotype. Here the CDR3 DNA reads TGCGCCAGCAGCTTACCAGTTAGCGGCTCCTACAATGAGCAGTTCTTC. It translates to CASSLPVSGSYNEQFF. The chain combines TRBV5-1 with TRBJ2-1; a possible D gene is TRBD2 (6 bases). The CDR3 contains 16 residues. V was clipped by 2 bases and J by 0 bases, with 12 bases between them. Germline V gene data show CDR1 as SGHRS and CDR2 as YFSETQ.

This sequence joins TRBV20-1 and TRBJ1-2; a possible D gene is TRBD1 (5 bases). V lost 6 bases, J lost 4 bases, and 12 bases lay in between. Germline V gives CDR1 DFQATT, CDR2 SNEGSKA (reference sequence). CDR3 length: 12 residues. CDR3 nucleotides: TGCAGTGCCTGGGGTGGGGGCTATGGCTACACCTTC. Its translation is CSAWGGGYGYTF.

As DNA, the CDR3 is TGTGCCAGCAGTTTAACAAGACTAGCGGGAGGGCAAGAGACCCAGTACTTC. Translated: CASSLTRLAGGQETQYF. This rearrangement joins TRBV12-3 or TRBV12-4 to TRBJ2-5, with 14 bases fitting TRBD2. The CDR3 covers 17 residues. With V trimmed by 2 bases and J by 2 bases, 4 bases remained unmatched.

This clonotype was counted only a few times. This chain joins TRBV12-3 or TRBV12-4 and TRBJ2-1; no clear D gene. The length of the CDR3 is 12 residues. V shed 5 bases and J shed 10 bases, with 12 bases lying between them. CDR3: CASSPARVEQFF. CDR3 DNA sequence: TGTGCCAGCAGTCCAGCTCGAGTAGAGCAGTTCTTC.

V gene TRBV5-5 combines with J gene TRBJ1-5, with D possibly being TRBD1 (6 bases). V was trimmed by 0 bases and J by 1 base, leaving 8 bases between them. The CDR3 is made up of 15 amino acids. Per the germline V gene, CDR1 is SGHKS and CDR2 is YYEKEE (reference sequence). The DNA for the CDR3 is TGTGCCAGCAGCTTGGAGGGACAAAGCAATCAGCCCCAGCATTTT. Translated: CASSLEGQSNQPQHF. The full variable domain, in which reference TRBV5-5 and TRBJ1-5 provide the parts outside the CDR3, is DAGVTQSPTHLIKTRGQQVTLRCSPISGHKSVSWYQQVLGQGPQFIFQYYEKEERGRGNFPDRFSARQFPNYSSELNVNALLLGDSALYLCASSLEGQSNQPQHFGDGTRLSIL.

Comments on this clonotype: The junction departs from germline at one end; a sequencing error may be responsible. The chain recombines TRBV29-1 with TRBJ2-3, with TRBD2 identical over 7 bases. Per the germline V gene, CDR1 is SQVTM and CDR2 is ANQGSEA. The CDR3 runs to 13 residues. The CDR3 DNA is TGCAGCGTTAAAGCTAGCGGAACAGATACGCAGTATTTC. It yields the protein CSVKASGTDTQYF.

The chain uses TRBV29-1 and TRBJ2-7; unclear D gene. Deletions cut 6 bases from V and 0 bases from J, with 15 bases between. The CDR3 has 14 amino acids. Germline assignment: CDR1 SQVTM and CDR2 ANQGSEA. CDR3 sequence (DNA): TGCAGCGTCGCAACAACAACGCTCTCCTACGAGCAGTACTTC. Translation: CSVATTTLSYEQYF.

The V and J genes are TRBV29-1 and TRBJ2-4; perhaps TRBD1 as D (6 bases). Trimming pared 6 bases from V and 4 bases from J, leaving 16 bases between. Germline CDR1 reads SQVTM; CDR2 reads ANQGSEA. The length of the CDR3 is 14 residues. As DNA, the CDR3 is TGCAGCGTCCGCCGTTTTCAGGGGAAAAACATTCAGTACTTC. It codes for CSVRRFQGKNIQYF.

This clonotype was seen only a few times. The V call is TRBV12-3 or TRBV12-4, the J call TRBJ2-3; a weak D match, TRBD2 (5 bases). Trimming removed 6 bases from V and 0 bases from J, with 16 bases in between. This CDR3 contains 16 residues. In DNA, the CDR3 is TGTGCCAGCAGCCACGGACTCGGAGCTAGCACAGATACGCAGTATTTT. Its protein is CASSHGLGASTDTQYF.

The rearrangement links TRBV5-1 to TRBJ2-1; a possible D gene is TRBD2 (6 bases). Germline-derived CDR1 and CDR2 are SGHRS and YFSETQ. This CDR3 is 14 amino acids long. V was cut by 4 bases and J by 6 bases, with 14 bases left in between. CDR3 DNA sequence: TGCGCCAGCAGCCCGGGACTCGTCTCCAATGAGCAGTTCTTC. Translated, it gives CASSPGLVSNEQFF.

This clonotype appeared a few times. This chain joins TRBV20-1 and TRBJ1-5; a weak D match, TRBD1 (5 bases). CDR3 length equals 14 residues. V shed 3 bases and J shed 4 bases, with 13 bases lying between them. Per germline, CDR1 DFQATT and CDR2 SNEGSKA (reference sequence). The CDR3 protein is CSASSLTVNQPQHF. For the CDR3, the DNA is TGCAGTGCTAGTTCCCTGACAGTAAATCAGCCCCAGCATTTT.

This clonotype was detected many times. This chain connects TRBV5-1 to TRBJ2-4, with 7 bases matching TRBD1. Germline-derived CDR1 and CDR2 are SGHRS and YFSETQ. V lost 4 bases, J lost 3 bases, and 4 bases stayed unmatched. This CDR3 region has 14 residues. The CDR3 DNA reads as TGCGCCAGCAGCCGCCAGGGGGACAAAAACATTCAGTACTTC. This sequence encodes CASSRQGDKNIQYF.

This clonotype was observed a few times. The genes are TRBV7-2 and TRBJ2-7, with 9 bases matching TRBD2. After removal of 3 bases from V and 2 bases from J, the junction contained 5 bases not matched to a gene. CDR1 and CDR2 (germline): SGHTA, FQGNSA. This CDR3 has 15 amino acids. This CDR3 is CASSFGTSRTYEQYF. CDR3 sequence (DNA): TGTGCCAGCAGCTTCGGGACTAGCCGAACCTACGAGCAGTACTTC.

About this clonotype itself: A junction end diverges from the germline sequence, so it may reflect a read error. CDR3 loop: CASGLDRVGYNEQFF. The CDR3 DNA sequence: TGTGCCAGCGGCTTGGATCGGGTAGGCTACAATGAGCAGTTCTTC. This rearrangement joins TRBV5-4 to TRBJ2-1, with D unresolved. This CDR3 comprises 15 residues. Germline values: CDR1 SGHNT, CDR2 YYREEE (reference sequence).

This chain connects TRBV2 to TRBJ1-4; D is undetermined. This CDR3 spans 16 amino acids. Germline-derived CDR1 and CDR2 are SNHLY and FYNNEI. Between the trimmed V and J ends, which lost 1 base and 0 bases, there was a span of 9 bases. The CDR3 nucleotides are TGTGCCAGCAGTGAAGGCTACATTCCAACTAATGAAAAACTGTTTTTT. Encoded protein: CASSEGYIPTNEKLFF.

This clonotype was counted at least ten times. The chain recombines TRBV27 with TRBJ2-4; 9 bases are shared with TRBD1. This CDR3 has 15 residues. The V and J ends lost 5 bases and 4 bases, in that order; junction bases with no gene match: 6. Looked up from germline, CDR1 is MNHEY and CDR2 is SMNVEV (reference sequence). CDR3 nucleotide sequence: TGTGCCAGCAGTCGTTCCGGGACAGGGAAAAACATTCAGTACTTC. It specifies CASSRSGTGKNIQYF.

The chain recombines TRBV5-5 with TRBJ2-5, with a tentative D call TRBD2 (6 bases). This CDR3 comprises 16 residues. Germline CDR1 is SGHKS and CDR2 is YYEKEE (reference sequence). Trimming took off 0 bases at V and 1 base at J, with 13 bases between the two ends. CDR3 bases: TGTGCCAGCAGCTTGGCAACCGGGGGACCCCAAGAGACCCAGTACTTC. This gives the protein CASSLATGGPQETQYF.

This clonotype was counted at least ten times. The chain is built from TRBV5-1 and TRBJ1-6; 10 bases align to TRBD1. Losses at the gene ends were 4 bases for V and 6 bases for J; bases not matched to a gene: 4. Germline V gene lookup returns CDR1 SGHRS and CDR2 YFSETQ. CDR3 size: 15 residues. CDR3 loop: CASSAGTGANSPLHF. The DNA of the CDR3 is TGCGCCAGCAGCGCAGGGACAGGGGCTAATTCACCCCTCCACTTT.

The chain uses TRBV5-1 and TRBJ1-1, with 9 positions matching TRBD1. Losses at the gene ends were 1 base for V and 1 base for J; bases not matched to a gene: 11. Germline CDR1 is SGHRS and CDR2 is YFSETQ. The CDR3 runs to 18 residues. CDR3 sequence: CASSLTLDRGGRNTEAFF. As DNA, the CDR3 is TGCGCCAGCAGCTTGACATTGGACAGGGGAGGACGGAACACTGAAGCTTTCTTT.

This clonotype occurred a few times. The chain links TRBV24-1 to TRBJ2-1; D remains unclear. This CDR3 is built from 12 residues. Trimming took 5 bases from V and 6 from J, leaving 7 bases between them. The germline V gene has CDR1 KGHDR and CDR2 SFDVKD. Here the CDR3 reads CATSGGTNEQFF. CDR3 bases: TGTGCCACCAGTGGAGGTACCAATGAGCAGTTCTTC.

The chain is built from TRBV20-1 and TRBJ1-5; tentatively, D is TRBD1 (6 bases). The V end was cut by 4 bases, the J end by 5 bases, with 15 bases between. CDR3 size: 14 residues. Per germline, CDR1 DFQATT and CDR2 SNEGSKA (reference sequence). For the CDR3, the DNA is TGCAGTGCTATCATACGACAGGTCTATCAGCCCCAGCATTTT. It yields the protein CSAIIRQVYQPQHF.

This clonotype was picked up a small number of times. The V call is TRBV29-1, the J call TRBJ2-1, with D unresolved. The CDR3 consists of 14 residues. Between the trimmed V and J ends, which lost 2 bases and 0 bases, there was a span of 8 bases. Germline assignment: CDR1 SQVTM and CDR2 ANQGSEA. CDR3 residues: CSVETLSSYNEQFF. The CDR3 nucleotides are TGCAGCGTTGAAACTCTGAGCTCCTACAATGAGCAGTTCTTC.

This clonotype occurred many times. The V and J genes are TRBV7-2 and TRBJ2-1; 8 bases fit TRBD2. V lost 5 bases and J lost 8; bases outside the gene matches: 5. Looked up from germline, CDR1 is SGHTA and CDR2 is FQGNSA. The CDR3 contains 13 residues. The CDR3 bases are TGTGCCAGCAGCGGAGGACTAGCCGATGAGCAGTTCTTC. This codes for CASSGGLADEQFF.

The chain links TRBV4-1 to TRBJ1-2, with D possibly being TRBD1 (6 bases). Germline CDR1 is MGHRA and CDR2 is YSYEKL. The V and J ends lost 3 bases and 4 bases respectively, with 24 bases between them. The CDR3 covers 18 residues. CDR3 in DNA: TGCGCCAGCAGCCAGCCCAGGGACGGACGAAAAGGGGGCTATGGCTACACCTTC. This gives the protein CASSQPRDGRKGGYGYTF.

The V gene is TRBV5-1, the J gene TRBJ2-7; the D call may be TRBD1 or TRBD2 (5 bases each). The V end was cut by 4 bases, the J end by 2 bases, with 19 bases between. Germline lookup yields CDR1 SGHRS and CDR2 YFSETQ. The CDR3 has 16 amino acids. In DNA form, the CDR3 reads TGCGCCAGCAGCATTCGACCTTGGGGGAGCACCTACGAGCAGTACTTC. As protein: CASSIRPWGSTYEQYF.

The chain combines TRBV10-3 with TRBJ2-1, with 8 bases aligning to TRBD2. After removal of 0 bases from V and 3 bases from J, the junction contained 1 base not matched to a gene. This CDR3 has 15 amino acids. Germline V gene sequence: CDR1 ENHRY, CDR2 SYGVKD. The CDR3 nucleotides are TGTGCCATCAGTGAGTCCGGGACTAGCTACAATGAGCAGTTCTTC. It is translated as CAISESGTSYNEQFF.

This clonotype was counted only a few times. The chain recombines TRBV12-3 or TRBV12-4 with TRBJ2-1; D remains unclear. Trimming pared 7 bases from V and 7 bases from J, leaving 11 bases between. The CDR3 runs to 12 residues. CDR3 in amino acids: CASTDPGNEQFF. CDR3 bases: TGTGCCAGCACCGACCCGGGTAATGAGCAGTTCTTC.

The rearrangement joins TRBV6-1 to TRBJ2-7; a possible D gene is TRBD2 (6 bases). Germline CDR1 MNHNS, CDR2 SASEGT. The germline V and J ends were trimmed by 6 bases and 2 bases, with 17 bases remaining between them. CDR3 size: 15 residues. The CDR3 loop is CASSPGSGSTYEQYF. CDR3 nucleotide sequence: TGTGCCAGCAGCCCCGGGAGCGGGTCAACCTACGAGCAGTACTTC.

The chain recombines TRBV4-1 with TRBJ1-4, with a tentative D call TRBD1 (5 bases). The V gene lost 1 base and the J gene lost 2 bases, with 8 bases spanning the gap. The CDR3 sequence is 15 residues long. Germline CDR1 MGHRA, CDR2 YSYEKL. The CDR3 DNA reads as TGCGCCAGCAGCCAAGGTCCAGGGACTAATGAAAAACTGTTTTTT. It translates to CASSQGPGTNEKLFF.